A single sample gave rise to the 3 T cell receptor beta chains below, sequenced in a study of cytomegalovirus exposure and HLA in healthy donors. Method: immunoSEQ multiplex PCR; TCRdb's copy keeps in-frame clones and lacks some. The table lists 200,000 to 300,000 clones, roughly 87% of them singletons. The sequencing input was PBMCs. These receptor sequences come from a woman aged 30 to 39 in good health and CMV-seronegative.

A remark on this clone: Within the sample, other DNA sequences also encode this same CDR3. V usage is TRBV15 and J usage is TRBJ1-5; the D is unclear. The CDR3 has 12 residues. The germline CDR1 and CDR2 sequences are LNHNV and YYDKDF (reference sequence). V was trimmed by 3 bases and J by 4 bases, leaving 4 bases between them. In DNA, the CDR3 is TGTGCCACCAGCAGCGGAAATCAGCCCCAGCATTTT. It codes for CATSSGNQPQHF.

The CDR3: CASSIGTKTYEQYF. For the CDR3, the DNA is TGTGCCAGTAGTATAGGGACCAAAACTTACGAGCAGTACTTC. The gene calls are TRBV19 and TRBJ2-7; D remains ambiguous. The CDR3 is 14 residues long. V was pared by 1 base and J by 4 bases, with 11 bases between. CDR1 is LNHDA and CDR2 is SQIVND in the germline V gene (reference sequence).

The V call is TRBV18, the J call TRBJ2-4, with 9 bases aligning to TRBD1. This CDR3 region has 19 residues. After removal of 1 base from V and 2 bases from J, the junction contained 12 bases not matched to a gene. The germline gives CDR1 KGHSH, CDR2 LQKENI. As DNA, the CDR3 is TGTGCCAGCTCACCACGCGGAAAGACAGGGGGTTTGTCCAAAAACATTCAGTACTTC. Amino acids: CASSPRGKTGGLSKNIQYF.